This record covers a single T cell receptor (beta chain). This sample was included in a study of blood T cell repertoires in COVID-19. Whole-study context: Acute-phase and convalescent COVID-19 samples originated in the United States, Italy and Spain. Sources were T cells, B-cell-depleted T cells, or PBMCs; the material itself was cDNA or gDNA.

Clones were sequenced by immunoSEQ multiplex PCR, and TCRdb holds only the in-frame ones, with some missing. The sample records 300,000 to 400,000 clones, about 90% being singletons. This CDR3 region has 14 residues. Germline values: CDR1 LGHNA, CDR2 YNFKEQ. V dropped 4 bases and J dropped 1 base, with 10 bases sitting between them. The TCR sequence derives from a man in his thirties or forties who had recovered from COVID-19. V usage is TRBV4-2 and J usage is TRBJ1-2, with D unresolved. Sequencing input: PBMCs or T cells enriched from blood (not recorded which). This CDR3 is CASSPDTSNYGYTF. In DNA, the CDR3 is TGTGCCAGCAGCCCAGACACAAGTAACTATGGCTACACCTTC.